The T cell receptor beta chain under discussion was sequenced for a study of cytomegalovirus exposure and HLA in healthy donors. Study findings and constraints: Donors were assumed by presence/absence analyses to have roughly uniform sequencing depth. Generally TCR sequences proved uncommon, though certain public TCRs appeared in numerous donors.

Researchers ran the PCR with 60 Vbeta and 13 Jbeta primers. The method was immunoSEQ multiplex PCR; TCRdb's version includes in-frame clones alone and lacks a portion of them. The data contain around 180,000 clones, 60% to 85% of them singletons. This clone was detected only once. As yet, its antigen is unknown. This receptor was obtained from a woman between 40 and 55 years old in good health and CMV-seronegative. Sequencing used PBMCs.

CDR3 nucleotide sequence: TGTGCCAGCAGCTTATTGCTAGCGGGGTACAATGAGCAGTTCTTC. It specifies CASSLLLAGYNEQFF. The gene calls are TRBV7-2 and TRBJ2-1, with TRBD2 matching 9 bases. V shed 2 bases and J 4 bases; nucleotides not matched to a gene: 3. Germline assignment: CDR1 SGHTA and CDR2 FQGNSA. The CDR3 runs 15 residues.